This T cell receptor (beta chain) was recorded in a study of cytomegalovirus exposure and HLA in healthy donors. PCR amplification relied on 60 Vbeta primers (plus 13 Jbeta primers). Method: immunoSEQ multiplex PCR; TCRdb's copy keeps in-frame clones and lacks some. The sample totals approximately 37,000 clones; its top ten clones hold about 9.2%. CDR3 length: 11 residues. Trimming stripped 6 bases from V and 8 bases from J, with 8 bases between. Germline CDR1 reads SEHNR; CDR2 reads FQNEAQ (reference sequence). Findings of the study overall: Published work reported that the classifier diagnosed cytomegalovirus status with high specificity and sensitivity.

With respect to this clone: No antigen is known for it.

The clonotype comes from a man aged 35 to 55 in good health and CMV-seropositive. The sequenced sample consisted of PBMCs. The genes are TRBV7-9 and TRBJ2-1; D may be TRBD2 (5 bases). The chain's CDR3 is CASRRAYEQFF. DNA for the CDR3: TGTGCCAGCAGGCGGGCCTATGAGCAGTTCTTC.